The clone carrying this TCR beta chain was found many times. Its antigen is unknown. cDNA molecules, individually, were tagged with unique molecular identifiers. Via MiXCR, TCRdb re-called the 5' RACE reads, giving one row per CDR3 protein. The repertoire consists of approximately 9,100 distinct CDR3 sequences, with about 4.8% occurring once and the leading ten covering roughly 9.7%. The CDR3 runs to 15 residues. Trimming pared 3 bases from V and 7 bases from J, leaving 16 bases between. Germline values: CDR1 SGHAT, CDR2 FQNNGV. The data were obtained in a study of early T cells in non-severe SARS-CoV-2 infection. Study background: Sequencing was performed on bulk RNA from unsorted whole blood, leaving chains unpaired.

Study-level results: VDJdb matching favored anti-spike CD8 responses, missing private and CD4 specificities.

The chain couples TRBV11-2 to TRBJ2-1; D possibly matches TRBD1 or TRBD2 (6 bases each). The sample comprised whole blood. The sequence came from an adult who was a healthcare worker with PCR-confirmed SARS-CoV-2 infection or an uninfected control (not recorded which). The CDR3 DNA reads TGTGCCAGCAGCTTCTGGCGGGACAAGTGGAATGAGCAGTTCTTC. Translated, it gives CASSFWRDKWNEQFF.